The rows below give T cell receptor beta chains drawn from one sample of a study of cytomegalovirus exposure and HLA in healthy donors. This table comes from immunoSEQ multiplex PCR, and its TCRdb copy is limited to in-frame clones, with some not included. The table lists under 150,000 clones, with 1.5% to 1.9% in the top ten. The sequenced material came from PBMCs. The receptors derive from a woman between 40 and 55 years old in good health and CMV-seronegative. Each CDR3 is given with its conserved first and last residue. D genes are given only for firm matches.

TRBJ1-5 - TRBV7-2 TGTGCCAGCAGCTTACCAGGCAGGCCCCAGCATTTT CASSLPGRPQHF
TRBJ2-1 TRBD1 TRBV11-3 TGTGCCAGCAGCAAGACAGGGGGCGCAGGAAGTGAGCAGTTCTTC CASSKTGGAGSEQFF
TRBJ2-5 - TRBV19 TGTGCCAGTAGTATATCTAAAGAGACCCAGTACTTC CASSISKETQYF
TRBJ2-5 TRBD2 TRBV9 TGTGCCAGCAGCGTAGCGCCAGCGGGGGGGGAAGAGACCCAGTACTTC CASSVAPAGGEETQYF
TRBJ1-1 - TRBV4-1 TGCGCCAGCAGCCAGGGGAGCATGAACACTGAAGCTTTCTTT CASSQGSMNTEAFF
TRBJ2-3 TRBD2 TRBV19 TGTGCCAGTAGTATTTCGATTTGGACTAGCGGAACTAGCACAGATACGCAGTATTTT CASSISIWTSGTSTDTQYF
TRBJ1-3 TRBD1 TRBV5-1 TGCGCCAGCAGCCTCGGGACAGGGGGCTCGTTATCCTCTGGAAACACCATATATTTT CASSLGTGGSLSSGNTIYF
TRBJ2-5 - TRBV5-1 TGCGCCAGCAGCCCCGGACAGACAGACCAAGAGACCCAGTACTTC CASSPGQTDQETQYF
TRBJ1-1 - TRBV28 TGTGCCAGCTTTAGGGGAGGGGTGACTTCTTGGAACACTGAAGCTTTCTTT CASFRGGVTSWNTEAFF
TRBJ2-7 TRBD1 TRBV4-2 TGTGCCAGCAGCCAACCGGGACAGGGGTCCTACGAGCAGTACTTC CASSQPGQGSYEQYF